The present TCR beta chain was sequenced within a study of circulating and synovial CD4+ cells in juvenile arthritis. Study-wide results and limits: These blood cells shared more CDR3 sequences with synovium than bulk blood. Shared-clonotype fractions with synovium likely underestimate full repertoire overlap. Diversity here was lower than in bulk blood CD4 cells.

Sequenced samples came from active juvenile idiopathic arthritis patients. Trimming removed 3 bases from V and 0 bases from J, with 5 bases in between. The CDR3 is 14 residues long. Germline V CDR1 and CDR2: SGHTA, FQGNSA. Worth noting for this clone: Its antigen is unknown.

Some clones are missing from TCRdb's copy, which holds only in-frame ones; the method was immunoSEQ multiplex PCR. The table shows about 33,000 clones, with 90% to 95% occurring only once. The source of this sequence is a human donor with juvenile idiopathic arthritis. The sample taken for sequencing was CD4+ T cells from blood. The chain couples TRBV7-2 to TRBJ1-4; D is unresolved. This CDR3 reads CASSFIATNEKLFF. DNA for the CDR3: TGTGCCAGCAGCTTCATTGCAACTAATGAAAAACTGTTTTTT.